This T cell receptor beta chain was sequenced during a study of technical replicates of blood from a handful of donors. Profiling relied on immunoSEQ multiplex PCR, and the TCRdb table lists in-frame clones only, not all of them. The sample comprises about 70,000 clones, approximately 92% of which are singletons, and 0.41% rests with the top ten. Losses at the gene ends were 3 bases for V and 6 bases for J; bases not matched to a gene: 9. The CDR3 consists of 16 residues. Germline V gene data show CDR1 as SGHTA and CDR2 as FQGTGA. This receptor was taken from a human donor in good health. The V and J genes are TRBV7-3 and TRBJ2-1, with 9 positions matching TRBD1. Source material: T cells isolated from PBMCs. This CDR3 is CASSFLPGQGLNEQFF. As DNA, the CDR3 is TGTGCCAGCAGCTTCTTACCGGGACAGGGACTCAATGAGCAGTTCTTC.